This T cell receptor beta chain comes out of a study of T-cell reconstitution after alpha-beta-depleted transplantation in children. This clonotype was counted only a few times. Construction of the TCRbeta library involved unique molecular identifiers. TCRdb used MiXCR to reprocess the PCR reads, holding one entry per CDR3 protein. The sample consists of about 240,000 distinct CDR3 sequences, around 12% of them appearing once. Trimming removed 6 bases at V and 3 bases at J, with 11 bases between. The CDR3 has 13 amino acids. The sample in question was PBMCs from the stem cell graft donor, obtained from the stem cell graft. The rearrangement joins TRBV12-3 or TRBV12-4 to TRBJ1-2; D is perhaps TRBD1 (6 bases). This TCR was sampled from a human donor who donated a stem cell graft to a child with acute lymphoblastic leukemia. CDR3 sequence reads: CASRPQGHYGYTF. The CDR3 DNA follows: TGTGCCAGCAGACCCCAGGGGCACTATGGCTACACCTTC.